The 27 T cell receptor beta chains below were found in one sample sequenced in a study of T cell responses to AZD1222 COVID-19 vaccine. Only in-frame clones appear in the TCRdb table, and some are missing; sequencing was by immunoSEQ multiplex PCR. The data show 110,000 to 150,000 clones, with nearly 95% seen just once and approximately 4.9% held by the top ten. Sample: peripheral blood, taken on day 0 of AZD1222 vaccination. Receptors originate from an adult in good health.

The chain has TRBV9 and TRBJ1-1, with D maybe TRBD1 (5 bases). The CDR3 totals 15 residues. Trimming took off 4 bases at V and 4 bases at J, with 17 bases between the two ends. The V gene's germline CDR1 is SGDLS and CDR2 YYNGEE. CDR3 amino acids: CASSRDRQATTEAFF. As DNA, the CDR3 is TGTGCCAGCAGCCGGGACCGGCAAGCGACCACTGAAGCTTTCTTT.

This clone appeared once. The chain employs TRBV27 and TRBJ1-5; no definite D call. In germline, CDR1 is MNHEY, CDR2 SMNVEV (reference sequence). Trimming took off 6 bases at V and 4 bases at J, with 10 bases between the two ends. The CDR3 consists of 13 residues. For the CDR3, the DNA is TGTGCCAGCAGGGGTATGGGGAATCAGCCCCAGCATTTT. It is translated as CASRGMGNQPQHF.

The chain uses TRBV5-1 and TRBJ1-2; a possible D gene is TRBD1 (5 bases). Germline assignment: CDR1 SGHRS and CDR2 YFSETQ. The CDR3 totals 15 residues. Trimming stripped 0 bases from V and 1 base from J, with 10 bases between. CDR3 sequence (DNA): TGCGCCAGCAGCTTGGCCGGCAGGGATAACTATGGCTACACCTTC. It translates to CASSLAGRDNYGYTF.

This chain links TRBV11-2 with TRBJ2-6, with no clear D. V was pared by 2 bases and J by 0 bases, with 8 bases between. This CDR3 region has 16 residues. Germline V gene data show CDR1 as SGHAT and CDR2 as FQNNGV. The CDR3 here is CASSLTSSSGANVLTF. The CDR3 DNA reads TGTGCCAGCAGCTTAACATCCAGCTCTGGGGCCAACGTCCTGACTTTC.

This chain links TRBV30 with TRBJ1-3; 10 bases line up with TRBD1. The CDR3 contains 15 residues. Trimming took 1 base from V and 3 from J; bases not matched to a gene: 3. Germline V gene sequence: CDR1 GTSNPN, CDR2 SVGIG (reference sequence). The CDR3, as DNA: TGTGCCTGGAGTGCGACAGGGGGCCGTGGAAACACCATATATTTT. This gives the protein CAWSATGGRGNTIYF. The whole variable domain, filled in from reference TRBV30 and TRBJ1-3, reads SQTIHQWPATLVQPVGSPLSLECTVEGTSNPNLYWYRQAAGRGLQLLFYSVGIGQISSEVPQNLSASRPQDRQFILSSKKLLLSDSGFYLCAWSATGGRGNTIYFGEGSWLTVV.

The chain uses TRBV21-1 and TRBJ1-1; the D segment call TRBD1 is taken from the table without a DNA check. TRBV21-1 is reported as a pseudogene. The CDR3 runs 15 residues. CDR3 in DNA: TGTGCCAGCAGCAAAGCTTCAGGGTTGAACACTGAAGCTTTCTTT. Translating gives CASSKASGLNTEAFF.

V is TRBV30 and J is TRBJ2-7; D is unresolved. This CDR3 contains 13 residues. Germline-derived CDR1 and CDR2 are GTSNPN and SVGIG (reference sequence). The V gene lost 4 bases and the J gene lost 0 bases, with 10 bases spanning the gap. CDR3 loop: CAWTSASSYEQYF. CDR3 in DNA: TGTGCCTGGACTTCGGCAAGCTCCTACGAGCAGTACTTC.

The CDR3 nucleotides are TGTGCCAGCAGTTTTGGCGGGGAGCTGTTTTTT. This encodes CASSFGGELFF. The genes are TRBV27 and TRBJ2-2; D ambiguous. The germline CDR1 and CDR2 sequences are MNHEY and SMNVEV (reference sequence). Trimming pared 3 bases from V and 7 bases from J, leaving 3 bases between. CDR3 length equals 11 residues.

This clone was observed a single time. The chain combines TRBV10-3 with TRBJ2-6; D is uncertain. Per the germline V gene, CDR1 is ENHRY and CDR2 is SYGVKD. The V and J ends lost 1 base and 0 bases respectively, with 13 bases between them. CDR3 length: 18 amino acids. The CDR3 DNA sequence: TGTGCCATCAGTGAGTTCAGACGGCAGGACTCTGGGGCCAACGTCCTGACTTTC. It specifies CAISEFRRQDSGANVLTF.

The chain has TRBV3-1 (or the pseudogene TRBV3-2) and TRBJ2-1, with D uncertain. The CDR3 contains 12 residues. Germline V gene lookup returns CDR1 LGHDT and CDR2 YNNKEL (reference sequence). V lost 0 bases and J 6 bases, leaving 3 bases between the germline ends. The CDR3 protein is CASSQDFNEQFF. The CDR3 bases are TGTGCCAGCAGCCAAGATTTCAATGAGCAGTTCTTC.

V is TRBV4-1 and J is TRBJ1-4; D not resolved. The CDR3 contains 17 residues. CDR1 and CDR2 from the germline V gene are MGHRA and YSYEKL. V was pared by 0 bases and J by 3 bases, with 14 bases between. CDR3 nucleotide sequence: TGCGCCAGCAGCCAAGATCCCCCCGGGTGGGCTAATGAAAAACTGTTTTTT. It translates to CASSQDPPGWANEKLFF.

V gene TRBV6-5 combines with J gene TRBJ2-7, with 7 bases that match TRBD2. V shed 7 bases, J shed 3 bases, and the junction held 12 bases outside the gene matches. This CDR3 is built from 15 residues. Per germline, CDR1 MNHEY and CDR2 SVGAGI. The CDR3 region is CASNARGGEFYEQYF. In DNA form, the CDR3 reads TGTGCCAGCAACGCCCGGGGAGGGGAGTTCTACGAGCAGTACTTC.

This chain joins TRBV19 and TRBJ2-7, with D tentatively TRBD1 (5 bases). CDR1 is LNHDA and CDR2 is SQIVND in the germline V gene (reference sequence). The CDR3 has 15 amino acids. V was cut by 3 bases and J by 2 bases, with 14 bases left in between. CDR3 DNA sequence: TGTGCCAGTAGTATGGGGCCACTAACCCCCTACGAGCAGTACTTC. Residues: CASSMGPLTPYEQYF. The full variable domain, its missing parts supplied by reference TRBV19 and TRBJ2-7, is DGGITQSPKYLFRKEGQNVTLSCEQNLNHDAMYWYRQDPGQGLRLIYYSQIVNDFQKGDIAEGYSVSREKKESFPLTVTSAQKNPTAFYLCASSMGPLTPYEQYFGPGTRLTVT.

The V gene is TRBV24-1, the J gene TRBJ1-1; unclear D gene. Germline-derived CDR1 and CDR2 are KGHDR and SFDVKD. Trimming stripped 7 bases from V and 2 bases from J, with 7 bases between. The CDR3 is 12 amino acids. The CDR3, as DNA: TGTGCCACCAGCGGGCCCAACACTGAAGCTTTCTTT. Amino acids: CATSGPNTEAFF.

This sequence joins TRBV7-7 and TRBJ1-3, with D unresolved. This CDR3 spans 13 amino acids. The V gene's germline CDR1 is SSHAT and CDR2 FNYEAQ (reference sequence). The CDR3 DNA reads TGTGCTTTGCCCGGGTACTCTGGAAACACCATATATTTT. Translated: CALPGYSGNTIYF.

This rearrangement joins TRBV7-9 to TRBJ2-2; 7 bases agree with TRBD1. Per germline, CDR1 SEHNR and CDR2 FQNEAQ (reference sequence). Germline trimming cut 4 bases from V and 1 base from J; bases unmatched to any gene: 9. This CDR3 region has 17 residues. The CDR3 DNA follows: TGTGCCAGCAGCTCGAGGACAGGCCTTCTGAACACCGGGGAGCTGTTTTTT. It is translated as CASSSRTGLLNTGELFF. Filled out from reference TRBV7-9 and TRBJ2-2, the complete variable domain reads DTGVSQNPRHKITKRGQNVTFRCDPISEHNRLYWYRQTLGQGPEFLTYFQNEAQLEKSRLLSDRFSAERPKGSFSTLEIQRTEQGDSAMYLCASSSRTGLLNTGELFFGEGSRLTVL.

The rearrangement links TRBV5-1 to TRBJ1-1; D unclear. The V end was cut by 4 bases, the J end by 1 base, with 8 bases between. The germline gives CDR1 SGHRS, CDR2 YFSETQ. The CDR3 contains 13 residues. The CDR3 loop is CASSAGPNTEAFF. The CDR3 nucleotides read TGCGCCAGCAGCGCCGGACCGAACACTGAAGCTTTCTTT.

The rearrangement uses TRBV5-1 and TRBJ2-6, with D perhaps TRBD1 (5 bases). The CDR3 has 15 residues. Between the trimmed V and J ends, which lost 0 bases and 4 bases, there was a span of 8 bases. Germline V gene data show CDR1 as SGHRS and CDR2 as YFSETQ. The CDR3 DNA reads TGCGCCAGCAGCTTGGAGCAGGGAGGGGCCAACGTCCTGACTTTC. Its protein is CASSLEQGGANVLTF. Filled out from reference TRBV5-1 and TRBJ2-6, the complete variable domain reads KAGVTQTPRYLIKTRGQQVTLSCSPISGHRSVSWYQQTPGQGLQFLFEYFSETQRNKGNFPGRFSGRQFSNSRSEMNVSTLELGDSALYLCASSLEQGGANVLTFGAGSRLTVL.

The rearrangement uses TRBV7-9 and TRBJ1-2; D unclear. Trimming took off 5 bases at V and 4 bases at J, with 17 bases between the two ends. The CDR3 has 15 amino acids. From germline, CDR1 is SEHNR and CDR2 FQNEAQ (reference sequence). As DNA, the CDR3 is TGTGCCAGCAGCCCTGGGAGTACGTATGTCTATGGCTACACCTTC. This sequence encodes CASSPGSTYVYGYTF.

V usage is TRBV12-3 or TRBV12-4 and J usage is TRBJ1-2; possibly TRBD1 for D (6 bases). V lost 5 bases to trimming and J lost 0 bases, with 7 bases between them. This CDR3 is built from 13 residues. Here the CDR3 reads CASSRTANYGYTF. In nucleotides, the CDR3 is TGTGCCAGCAGTAGGACAGCTAACTATGGCTACACCTTC.

The chain links TRBV5-6 to TRBJ2-5, with TRBD2 as a possible D gene (6 bases). Trimming removed 4 bases at V and 3 bases at J, with 16 bases between. Germline assignment: CDR1 SGHDT and CDR2 YYEEEE. The CDR3 loop spans 15 amino acids. Here the CDR3 reads CASSELALIEETQYF. CDR3 nucleotides: TGTGCCAGCAGCGAACTAGCTTTGATCGAAGAGACCCAGTACTTC.

The rearrangement joins TRBV18 to TRBJ1-2; a possible D gene is TRBD1 (5 bases). The V end was cut by 2 bases, the J end by 8 bases, with 9 bases between. This CDR3 spans 12 amino acids. The germline CDR1 and CDR2 sequences are KGHSH and LQKENI. CDR3 coding DNA: TGTGCCAGCTCACCAGAGGGGCTCGGCTACACCTTC. This sequence encodes CASSPEGLGYTF.

This clone was counted once. The rearrangement uses TRBV12-3 or TRBV12-4 and TRBJ2-2; no firm D call. This CDR3 comprises 12 residues. The V and J ends lost 7 bases and 1 base respectively, with 4 bases between them. CDR3 residues: CASIMNTGELFF. The CDR3 DNA reads TGTGCCAGCATCATGAACACCGGGGAGCTGTTTTTT.

The gene calls are TRBV7-8 and TRBJ2-7; the D call may be TRBD1 or TRBD2 (5 bases each). Germline V gene sequence: CDR1 SGHVS, CDR2 FQNEAQ. There are 14 residues in the CDR3. V gave up 1 base and J gave up 5 bases, with 12 bases separating them. As DNA, the CDR3 is TGTGCCAGCAGCTTAGTCAGCAGGGAGCACGAGCAGTACTTC. Residues: CASSLVSREHEQYF. The full variable domain, in which reference TRBV7-8 and TRBJ2-7 provide the parts outside the CDR3, is GAGVSQSPRYKVAKRGQDVALRCDPISGHVSLFWYQQALGQGPEFLTYFQNEAQLDKSGLPSDRFFAERPEGSVSTLKIQRTQQEDSAVYLCASSLVSREHEQYFGPGTRLTVT.

The V gene is TRBV7-9, the J gene TRBJ1-1; D unclear. This CDR3 is 14 amino acids long. V was cut by 0 bases and J by 11 bases, with 16 bases left in between. Per the germline V gene, CDR1 is SEHNR and CDR2 is FQNEAQ (reference sequence). The CDR3, as DNA: TGTGCCAGCAGCTTAGCGCTCAGTAAGGGTTCTGCTTTCTTT. It yields the protein CASSLALSKGSAFF.

The chain combines TRBV30 with TRBJ1-1; tentative D call: TRBD1 (5 bases). The V gene lost 5 bases and the J gene lost 1 base, with 8 bases spanning the gap. This CDR3 has 12 amino acids. CDR1 is GTSNPN and CDR2 is SVGIG in the germline V gene (reference sequence). CDR3 nucleotide sequence: TGTGCCTGGGACAGTGGGAACACTGAAGCTTTCTTT. The encoded protein is CAWDSGNTEAFF. The variable domain in full, completed from reference TRBV30 and TRBJ1-1, reads SQTIHQWPATLVQPVGSPLSLECTVEGTSNPNLYWYRQAAGRGLQLLFYSVGIGQISSEVPQNLSASRPQDRQFILSSKKLLLSDSGFYLCAWDSGNTEAFFGQGTRLTVV.

The V call is TRBV7-6, the J call TRBJ2-3; TRBD2 agrees at 12 bases. Germline CDR1 SGHVS, CDR2 FNYEAQ. Unmatched junction bases numbered 3, after V lost 2 bases and J lost 0 bases. The CDR3 has 17 residues. CDR3 sequence reads: CASSLTGLAGSTDTQYF. CDR3 DNA sequence: TGTGCCAGCAGCTTAACAGGACTAGCGGGGAGCACAGATACGCAGTATTTT.